This T cell receptor (beta chain) was observed in a study of blood T cell repertoires in COVID-19. Authors' data handling: Reference gene primers were amplified, and this amplification served to estimate nucleated cell counts. Sequenced by immunoSEQ multiplex PCR; TCRdb stores in-frame clones only, minus some. V, J and clone size reflect that table, while D and trimming were determined from the DNA. The sample holds 250,000 to 350,000 clones, about 85% seen once. V shed 1 base and J 3 bases; nucleotides not matched to a gene: 5. In germline, CDR1 is SGHRS, CDR2 YFSETQ. The CDR3 totals 15 residues. This receptor was taken from a human donor with COVID-19, enrolled during active disease. The donor label of this sample is uncertain. V usage is TRBV5-1 and J usage is TRBJ2-7; 9 positions match TRBD1. Sequencing was carried out using peripheral blood. This CDR3 is CASSLSPGQGYEQYF. CDR3 in DNA: TGCGCCAGCAGCTTGAGTCCGGGACAGGGCTACGAGCAGTACTTC. Drawing the rest from reference TRBV5-1 and TRBJ2-7, the complete variable domain is KAGVTQTPRYLIKTRGQQVTLSCSPISGHRSVSWYQQTPGQGLQFLFEYFSETQRNKGNFPGRFSGRQFSNSRSEMNVSTLELGDSALYLCASSLSPGQGYEQYFGPGTRLTVT.